This T cell receptor beta chain was captured by sequencing in a study of Ad26.COV2.S vaccination and SARS-CoV-2 variants. Looking at the study overall: Recipients of Ad26.COV2.S got it intramuscularly, once or twice 56 days apart.

TCRdb's table, derived via immunoSEQ multiplex PCR, lists solely in-frame clones and lacks some. The repertoire has about 250,000 clones, roughly nine tenths of them found once; the top ten carry roughly 3%. This CDR3 has 14 residues. The V end was cut by 1 base, the J end by 1 base, with 8 bases between. Germline V lookup: CDR1 SGHDN, CDR2 FVKESK. Broader study findings: Reportedly, spike-specific CD8+ and CD4+ T cell responses achieved substantial breadth once vaccination had taken place.

As for treatment: approximately 18 received Ad26.COV2.S at low or high dose, single or two shots; 5 received placebo; per-sample allocation not given. Samples came from day 63 after the first vaccine or placebo injection. It was an adult aged 18-55 years in Boston who was the donor. About this clone: Its target is unknown.

The source was peripheral blood, collected in a trial of Ad26.COV2.S vaccine versus placebo. This TCR came from a person aged 18-60 years who received the Ad26.COV2.S COVID-19 vaccine or a placebo. The chain links TRBV14 to TRBJ2-7, with D maybe TRBD2 (6 bases). The CDR3 sequence is CASSQARGSYEQYF. The DNA of the CDR3 is TGTGCCAGCAGCCAAGCGCGGGGATCCTACGAGCAGTACTTC.